The 13 T cell receptor beta chains in this list originate from one sample, sequenced in a study of T cell clones after liver transplantation. The assay was immunoSEQ multiplex PCR, and TCRdb's table has in-frame clones only and misses some. The sample records tens of thousands of clones, roughly 80% being singletons. Sample: CD4+ T cells from blood, taken 12 months after liver transplant. These receptors came from a human patient who received a liver transplant. Among the T cells, some may be from the graft donor.

The chain links TRBV27 to TRBJ2-2; a possible D gene is TRBD2 (5 bases). Germline V gene lookup returns CDR1 MNHEY and CDR2 SMNVEV (reference sequence). V lost 3 bases and J 6 bases, leaving 14 bases between the germline ends. The CDR3 has 15 residues. CDR3 in amino acids: CASSLYRGGAGELFF. In DNA, the CDR3 is TGTGCCAGCAGTTTGTATCGTGGAGGTGCCGGGGAGCTGTTTTTT.

The chain is built from TRBV19 and TRBJ2-5; perhaps TRBD2 as D (6 bases). The germline CDR1 and CDR2 sequences are LNHDA and SQIVND (reference sequence). This CDR3 has 14 amino acids. Trimming pared 5 bases from V and 2 bases from J, leaving 12 bases between. CDR3 in amino acids: CASSGVAAQETQYF. CDR3 DNA: TGTGCCAGTAGTGGGGTAGCGGCTCAAGAGACCCAGTACTTC. The variable domain in full, completed from reference TRBV19 and TRBJ2-5, reads DGGITQSPKYLFRKEGQNVTLSCEQNLNHDAMYWYRQDPGQGLRLIYYSQIVNDFQKGDIAEGYSVSREKKESFPLTVTSAQKNPTAFYLCASSGVAAQETQYFGPGTRLLVL.

The V gene is TRBV7-9, the J gene TRBJ2-5, with 8 bases that match TRBD2. Unmatched junction bases numbered 7, after V lost 8 bases and J lost 2 bases. The length of the CDR3 is 14 residues. Germline V gene sequence: CDR1 SEHNR, CDR2 FQNEAQ (reference sequence). CDR3 coding DNA: TGTGCCAGCTCACCGGGGGGGATACAAGAGACCCAGTACTTC. It specifies CASSPGGIQETQYF. The complete variable domain, with remaining parts taken from reference TRBV7-9 and TRBJ2-5, reads DTGVSQNPRHKITKRGQNVTFRCDPISEHNRLYWYRQTLGQGPEFLTYFQNEAQLEKSRLLSDRFSAERPKGSFSTLEIQRTEQGDSAMYLCASSPGGIQETQYFGPGTRLLVL.

J is TRBJ1-3 and V is TRBV9; D gene unclear. Germline V gene data show CDR1 as SGDLS and CDR2 as YYNGEE. There are 15 residues in the CDR3. With 0 bases removed from V and 1 base from J, the gap between germline ends came to 8 bases. CDR3 coding DNA: TGTGCCAGCAGCGTAGATGGGGTTTCTGGAAACACCATATATTTT. Amino acid sequence: CASSVDGVSGNTIYF.

The genes are TRBV6-6 and TRBJ2-5; D not certain. CDR1 MNHNY and CDR2 SVGAGI come from the germline V gene (reference sequence). The V and J ends lost 4 bases and 0 bases respectively, with 9 bases between them. The CDR3 sequence is 14 residues long. CDR3 bases: TGTGCCAGCAGTTTTAGAAGGGACCAAGAGACCCAGTACTTC. This sequence encodes CASSFRRDQETQYF.

The rearrangement joins TRBV11-2 to TRBJ1-2; D gene uncertain. The CDR3 has 15 residues. Trimming removed 5 bases from V and 0 bases from J, with 13 bases in between. The V gene's germline CDR1 is SGHAT and CDR2 FQNNGV. CDR3 sequence: CASSLYRAANYGYTF. Written as DNA, the CDR3 is TGTGCCAGCAGCCTTTATCGGGCTGCTAACTATGGCTACACCTTC.

This rearrangement joins TRBV5-1 to TRBJ2-2; 13 bases line up with TRBD2. The CDR3 is 19 residues long. Germline values: CDR1 SGHRS, CDR2 YFSETQ. The V segment lost 2 bases and the J segment 2 bases; nucleotides outside the gene matches: 9. The CDR3 region has the DNA TGCGCCAGCAGCTTTCCCTCCGGGACTAGCGGGGTTAACACCGGGGAGCTGTTTTTT. It yields the protein CASSFPSGTSGVNTGELFF.

This chain uses TRBV29-1 with TRBJ1-1; the D gene is possibly TRBD1 (5 bases). The CDR3 has 14 residues. V lost 0 bases and J 4 bases, leaving 12 bases between the germline ends. Per the germline V gene, CDR1 is SQVTM and CDR2 is ANQGSEA. The CDR3 spells CSVEDRGGPTEAFF. The DNA of the CDR3 is TGCAGCGTTGAAGATCGTGGGGGACCCACTGAAGCTTTCTTT.

The sample holds a few counts of this clone. The CDR3 DNA follows: TGTGCCAGCAGGCCGAGCTCCAATCAGCCCCAGCATTTT. Protein sequence: CASRPSSNQPQHF. The chain carries TRBV6-5 and TRBJ1-5; D call uncertain. V lost 6 bases and J lost 3, with 9 bases in between. Germline CDR1 is MNHEY and CDR2 is SVGAGI. This CDR3 is 13 amino acids long.

The rearrangement links TRBV29-1 to TRBJ2-1; D gene unclear. There are 13 residues in the CDR3. The V end lost 6 bases, the J end lost 8 bases, and 17 bases lay between the germline ends. CDR1 and CDR2 (germline): SQVTM, ANQGSEA. CDR3 sequence: CSVEKAVVDEQFF. In DNA form, the CDR3 reads TGCAGCGTCGAAAAAGCCGTGGTCGATGAGCAGTTCTTC.

The chain carries TRBV28 and TRBJ2-1; a weak D match, TRBD2 (6 bases). The CDR3 totals 16 residues. Trimming removed 5 bases from V and 0 bases from J, with 14 bases in between. Germline CDR1 is MDHEN and CDR2 is SYDVKM. This CDR3 is CASSPTSRSSYNEQFF. The CDR3 region has the DNA TGTGCCAGCAGTCCAACTAGCAGATCCTCCTACAATGAGCAGTTCTTC. The variable domain in full, completed from reference TRBV28 and TRBJ2-1, reads DVKVTQSSRYLVKRTGEKVFLECVQDMDHENMFWYRQDPGLGLRLIYFSYDVKMKEKGDIPEGYSVSREKKERFSLILESASTNQTSMYLCASSPTSRSSYNEQFFGPGTRLTVL.

The gene calls are TRBV2 and TRBJ1-5, with TRBD1 identical over 8 bases. Germline CDR1 is SNHLY and CDR2 is FYNNEI. This CDR3 is 17 amino acids long. With 5 bases clipped from V and 1 base from J, the junction kept 10 bases outside the gene matches. The CDR3 DNA reads as TGTGCCAGCAGTCTCTCCATGACAGGGGCGAGCAATCAGCCCCAGCATTTT. Amino acid sequence: CASSLSMTGASNQPQHF.

This clone was detected only once. J is TRBJ2-4 and V is TRBV7-2; tentative D call: TRBD1 (6 bases). CDR3 length equals 14 residues. Trimming pared 5 bases from V and 6 bases from J, leaving 14 bases between. Germline V gene data show CDR1 as SGHTA and CDR2 as FQGNSA. The CDR3: CASSPDSAVNIQYF. The CDR3 DNA is TGTGCCAGCAGCCCGGACAGTGCAGTAAACATTCAGTACTTC.